This entry describes one TCR beta chain. This entry comes from a study of cytomegalovirus exposure and HLA in healthy donors. Trimming took 8 bases from V and 6 from J; bases not matched to a gene: 5. The germline CDR1 and CDR2 sequences are LNHDA and SQIVND (reference sequence). The CDR3 is 15 amino acids. This PCR relied on a set of 60 Vbeta primers and 13 Jbeta primers. The table came from immunoSEQ multiplex PCR; TCRdb's copy has only in-frame clones and leaves some out. The data contain about 140,000 clones, 70% to 80% of them singletons. The chain joins TRBV19 to TRBJ2-2; 14 nucleotides agree with TRBD2. The sequenced sample was PBMCs. The receptor was derived from a middle-aged man in good health and CMV-seropositive. CDR3 DNA sequence: TGTGCCAGTGGGGGACTAGCGGGAGCCCCCGGGGAGCTGTTTTTT. As protein: CASGGLAGAPGELFF.